This T cell receptor (beta chain) was captured in a study of OX40 agonist ivuxolimab in advanced cancers. Study-level points and caveats: Also present in some nonresponders was a low level of normalized T-cell clonal expansion.

Germline CDR1 reads MDHEN; CDR2 reads SYDVKM. V lost 7 bases to trimming and J lost 4 bases; unmatched junction nucleotides: 14. The CDR3 loop spans 16 amino acids. On this clone: The antigen remains undetermined.

Repertoires were generated with immunoSEQ multiplex PCR, while TCRdb's copy carries only in-frame clones and drops some. The sample has under 70,000 clones; about 85% are singletons. The sequencing here drew on CD4+ or CD8+ T cells sorted from blood, taken in a trial of the OX40 agonist ivuxolimab. This chain joins TRBV28 and TRBJ1-2, with 8 bases that match TRBD1. This clonotype was sampled from an adult with an advanced solid tumor such as melanoma, head and neck, liver or kidney cancer. CDR3 protein: CASTRGGNGQGYGYTF. In DNA, the CDR3 is TGTGCCAGCACCCGAGGGGGGAACGGACAGGGCTATGGCTACACCTTC.